This TCR beta chain was sequenced during a study of CD8 T cells in Susac syndrome. CD8+ and CD4+ T cells taken from blood had their TCR beta sequenced. Reverse transcription of roughly 0.5 to 1 ug RNA was carried out with random hexamers. It was immunoSEQ multiplex PCR that amplified TCR beta CDR3 across 54 Vbeta and 13 Jbeta. MiXCR, applied by TCRdb to the immunoSEQ multiplex PCR reads, yields one record per CDR3 protein. The sample lists about 430,000 distinct CDR3 sequences; 75% to 90% were seen once. The CDR3 is 14 amino acids. J gave up 2 bases and V 5 bases, and 2 bases lay outside the gene matches. Germline lookup yields CDR1 LNHDA and CDR2 SQIVND (reference sequence).

V gene TRBV19 combines with J gene TRBJ2-7, with 11 bases fitting TRBD2. The sequenced sample consisted of CD8+ T cells from PBMCs. This TCR was recovered from a human donor with multiple sclerosis. CDR3 region: CASSEGLAAYEQYF. The CDR3 DNA is TGTGCCAGTAGTGAGGGACTAGCGGCCTACGAGCAGTACTTC.